The following is a TCR beta chain sequence with its context. No cognate antigen has been identified for it. Nothing much larger sits one base from this clone, and base qualities are not available. Enrolling through a virtual design, the prospective study's participants ranged in age from roughly 18 to 89 years and lived across 20 to 30 United States geographic areas. In the prospective study, participants were assigned to cohorts based on the clinical history participants reported in a screening survey and a study questionnaire. Recovered participants in ImmuneRACE Cohort 3 were defined by two consecutive negative NP/OP PCR tests, clearance by a healthcare professional, or resolution of symptoms. Mobile phlebotomists in the prospective study collected whole blood, serum and a nasopharyngeal or oropharyngeal swab from every participant. Additional blood draws and questionnaires over an approximately 2-month period could optionally be provided by prospective study participants. Before DNA extraction, blood samples from the prospective study were shipped at room temperature or frozen.

This sample was taken from a study of blood T cell repertoires in COVID-19 (TCRdb year 2020). Looking at the study overall: Samples from collaborators originated in the United States, Italy and Spain and spanned both the acute and convalescent phases of COVID-19. The prospective study material was composed of cDNA or gDNA derived from T cells, B-cell-depleted T cells, or PBMCs. Where available, HLA class I and class II types were taken from metadata supplied by the sample provider and were not determined by assay-based typing. The dataset comprised deeply sampled blood TCRbeta repertoires from subjects exposed to, actively infected with, or recovered from COVID-19. The repertoires were made available in a free public database intended to serve as a resource for research on the immune response to SARS-CoV-2. The samples were drawn from the first 160 participants of the ongoing ImmuneRACE study and from roughly 1,300 subjects provided by 6 global collaborators. Sample metadata almost always included a de-identified subject ID, COVID-19 status, age in years and sex. Overall study results and their limits: How much clinical and demographic metadata was included differed by source and by participant, and the metadata was provided uncurated.

TCRbeta CDR3 regions were amplified from genomic DNA by means of the immunoSEQ Assay, a bias-controlled multiplex PCR. In the authors' own workflow: The number of nucleated cells in each sample was estimated from the amplification of reference gene primers within the assay. To quantify the absolute abundance of each unique TCRbeta CDR3 rearrangement, sequence reads were collapsed and filtered. For each sample, productive Simpson clonality was calculated as the square root of Simpson's diversity index over productive rearrangements. The table comes from immuneACCESS by way of TCRdb, which keeps in-frame sequences with V and J called. Part of the clones is missing from these tables; in studies checked, under half for an unresolved V gene and the rest for unknown reasons. V and J calls and clone size are copied from that table; D and trimming were computed from the DNA. Counted in this sample were about 480,000 clones; 88% of them appeared once. Of the sample, approximately 1.8% falls within the top ten clones.

The CDR3 covers 16 residues, taking in both the cysteine and the phenylalanine. The kept DNA is CDR3 alone, 48 bases in frame from the first base. Ends trimmed: V by 1 base, J by 3 bases; bases unmatched to a gene: 4. The germline V gene sets CDR1 to SGHVS and CDR2 to FNYEAQ. The sample was PBMCs or T cells enriched from blood (not recorded which). In this chain, TRBV7-6 is recombined with TRBJ2-2; TRBD1 fits 8 bases in the junction. The TCR comes from a middle-aged woman who had recovered from COVID-19. The DNA sequence follows: TGTGCCAGCAGCTTAGGACAGGGGTATTACACCGGGGAGCTGTTTTTT. Translated, this is CASSLGQGYYTGELFF. The full variable domain, completed from the reference TRBV7-6 and TRBJ2-2 proteins outside the CDR3, reads GAGVSQSPRYKVTKRGQDVALRCDPISGHVSLYWYRQALGQGPEFLTYFNYEAQQDKSGLPNDRFSAERPEGSISTLTIQRTEQRDSAMYRCASSLGQGYYTGELFFGEGSRLTVL.